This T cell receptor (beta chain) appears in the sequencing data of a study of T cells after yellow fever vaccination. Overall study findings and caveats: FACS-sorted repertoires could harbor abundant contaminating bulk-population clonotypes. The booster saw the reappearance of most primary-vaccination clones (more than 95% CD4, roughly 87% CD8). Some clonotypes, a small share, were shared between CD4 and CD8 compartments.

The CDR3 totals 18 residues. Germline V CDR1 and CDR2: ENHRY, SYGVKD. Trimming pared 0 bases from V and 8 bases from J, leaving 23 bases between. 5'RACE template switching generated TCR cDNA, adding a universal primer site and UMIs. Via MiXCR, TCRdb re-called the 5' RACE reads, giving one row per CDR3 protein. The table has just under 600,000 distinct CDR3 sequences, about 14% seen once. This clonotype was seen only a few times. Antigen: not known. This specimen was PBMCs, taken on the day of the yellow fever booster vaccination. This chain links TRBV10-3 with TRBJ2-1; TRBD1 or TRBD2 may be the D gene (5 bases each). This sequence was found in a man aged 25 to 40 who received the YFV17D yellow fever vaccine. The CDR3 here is CAISESTQNWDPRDEQFF. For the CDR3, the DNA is TGTGCCATCAGTGAGTCGACTCAAAATTGGGACCCCCGAGATGAGCAGTTCTTC.